The 23 T cell receptor beta chains below come from one sample, sequenced in a study of T-cell memory formation after mild COVID-19. TCRdb ran MiXCR on the 5' RACE reads and lists one entry per CDR3 protein. The profile shows 150,000 to 200,000 distinct CDR3 sequences, around a tenth of them singletons. The sequencing input was PBMCs or a T cell subset sorted from them (not recorded which). The receptors originated from a man aged 18-30 years who had mild COVID-19 (a few samples of this study predate the infection). Cell type and time point are not known.

In DNA, the CDR3 is TGTGCCTGGAGTGGACAGGACTATGGCTACACCTTC. This translates into CAWSGQDYGYTF. The genes are TRBV30 and TRBJ1-2; tentative D call: TRBD1 (6 bases). Germline CDR1 is GTSNPN and CDR2 is SVGIG (reference sequence). CDR3 length: 12 amino acids. The ends were cut back, 1 base at V and 3 bases at J, with 6 bases in the middle. The whole variable domain, filled in from reference TRBV30 and TRBJ1-2, reads SQTIHQWPATLVQPVGSPLSLECTVEGTSNPNLYWYRQAAGRGLQLLFYSVGIGQISSEVPQNLSASRPQDRQFILSSKKLLLSDSGFYLCAWSGQDYGYTFGSGTRLTVV.

This clonotype was detected a few times. This sequence joins TRBV11-1 and TRBJ1-1; D unresolved. From germline, CDR1 is SGHAT and CDR2 FQDESV (reference sequence). The CDR3 runs 16 residues. Trimming shortened V by 5 bases and J by 3 bases, and 19 bases separated the two germline ends. The CDR3 DNA sequence: TGTGCCAGCAGCCGCGCCTACGACGGGAGGGACACTGAAGCTTTCTTT. As protein: CASSRAYDGRDTEAFF. Drawing the rest from reference TRBV11-1 and TRBJ1-1, the complete variable domain is EAEVAQSPRYKITEKSQAVAFWCDPISGHATLYWYRQILGQGPELLVQFQDESVVDDSQLPKDRFSAERLKGVDSTLKIQPAELGDSAMYLCASSRAYDGRDTEAFFGQGTRLTVV.

The table lists this clonotype with a few counts. This sequence joins TRBV19 and TRBJ1-2; 9 bases align to TRBD1. The germline V gene has CDR1 LNHDA and CDR2 SQIVND (reference sequence). The junction had 2 bases not matched to a gene; V was cut back by 6 bases and J by 0 bases. CDR3 size: 14 residues. The CDR3 DNA reads as TGTGCCAGTAGACGGGACAGGGCTAACTATGGCTACACCTTC. Its protein is CASRRDRANYGYTF.

This clonotype was seen a few times. The junction and the germline gene differ at one end; a read error may be behind it. The rearrangement uses TRBV20-1 and TRBJ2-5, with D perhaps matching TRBD1 (6 bases). The CDR3 has 14 residues. Germline V lookup: CDR1 DFQATT, CDR2 SNEGSKA (reference sequence). CDR3 protein: CSARVARGQGTQYF. CDR3 nucleotide sequence: TGCAGTGCTAGAGTCGCCAGGGGCCAAGGGACCCAGTACTTC.

This sequence joins TRBV6-5 and TRBJ2-5; 8 bases are a match to TRBD1. The ends lost 0 bases at V and 5 bases at J; junction bases unmatched: 8. In germline, CDR1 is MNHEY, CDR2 SVGAGI. The CDR3 length is 16 residues. In DNA, the CDR3 is TGTGCCAGCAGTTACTCCCGGACAGGGAGGTCCGAGACCCAGTACTTC. This codes for CASSYSRTGRSETQYF.

The rearrangement joins TRBV6-2 or TRBV6-3 to TRBJ2-3, with D tentatively TRBD2 (6 bases). Trimming shortened V by 6 bases and J by 1 base, and 8 bases separated the two germline ends. The CDR3 consists of 13 residues. The germline V gene encodes CDR1 MNHEY and CDR2 SVGEGT. The CDR3 DNA sequence: TGTGCCAGCAGGGACTATCGCACAGATACGCAGTATTTT. Amino acid sequence: CASRDYRTDTQYF.

V usage is TRBV12-3 or TRBV12-4 and J usage is TRBJ1-4; a weak D match, TRBD1 (6 bases). There are 14 residues in the CDR3. V lost 1 base, J lost 7 bases, and 10 bases lay in between. The CDR3 DNA follows: TGTGCCAGCAGTTTAGGGACAGTATCTGAAAAACTGTTTTTT. This translates into CASSLGTVSEKLFF.

This clonotype was observed a few times. V gene TRBV4-3 combines with J gene TRBJ2-7; weak D call: TRBD2 (6 bases). The V gene's germline CDR1 is LGHNA and CDR2 YSLEER. V was trimmed by 0 bases and J by 3 bases, leaving 9 bases between them. This CDR3 has 14 amino acids. DNA of the CDR3: TGCGCCAGCAGCCAAGAGGGACTTTACTACGAGCAGTACTTC. Translated, it gives CASSQEGLYYEQYF.

The chain joins TRBV15 to TRBJ2-7; D perhaps matches TRBD1 (7 bases). CDR1 is LNHNV and CDR2 is YYDKDF in the germline V gene (reference sequence). This CDR3 spans 18 amino acids. V lost 4 bases to trimming and J lost 1 base, with 23 bases between them. CDR3 in amino acids: CATSTMDTDRDSSYEQYF. As DNA, the CDR3 is TGTGCCACCAGCACAATGGACACAGACAGGGACTCGTCCTACGAGCAGTACTTC.

This clonotype was seen more than once but under ten times. V usage is TRBV20-1 and J usage is TRBJ1-1; the D gene is possibly TRBD1 (6 bases). This CDR3 is built from 13 residues. Looked up from germline, CDR1 is DFQATT and CDR2 is SNEGSKA (reference sequence). V gave up 3 bases and J gave up 6 bases, with 14 bases separating them. CDR3 region: CSASRTGMAEAFF. The CDR3 DNA is TGCAGTGCTAGTCGCACAGGGATGGCTGAAGCTTTCTTT.

The chain joins TRBV12-5 to TRBJ2-3; 7 bases are shared with TRBD2. Looked up from germline, CDR1 is LGHNT and CDR2 is FRNRAP. The CDR3 covers 16 residues. J lost 4 bases, V lost 0 bases, and 7 bases had no gene match. This CDR3 is CASGLVAGQPADTQYF. CDR3 nucleotide sequence: TGTGCTAGTGGTTTGGTAGCGGGGCAGCCGGCAGATACGCAGTATTTT.

This clonotype was detected only a few times. The chain combines TRBV6-1 with TRBJ1-1; D remains ambiguous. The V gene lost 6 bases and the J gene lost 5 bases, with 10 bases spanning the gap. The length of the CDR3 is 12 residues. Germline values: CDR1 MNHNS, CDR2 SASEGT. This chain's CDR3 is CASRKVRTEAFF. CDR3 nucleotides: TGTGCCAGCAGGAAAGTTAGGACTGAAGCTTTCTTT.

The chain combines TRBV7-3 with TRBJ2-2, with D unresolved. The CDR3 totals 16 residues. V was pared by 6 bases and J by 2 bases, with 16 bases between. Germline V gives CDR1 SGHTA, CDR2 FQGTGA. The DNA for the CDR3 is TGTGCCAGCAGGCTTACCTTGGTTGAAAACACCGGGGAGCTGTTTTTT. This sequence encodes CASRLTLVENTGELFF.

This rearrangement joins TRBV18 to TRBJ1-2; D may be TRBD1 (5 bases). The CDR3 sequence is 14 residues long. The germline V and J ends were trimmed by 0 bases and 5 bases, with 10 bases remaining between them. The germline V gene encodes CDR1 KGHSH and CDR2 LQKENI. Written as DNA, the CDR3 is TGTGCCAGCTCACCACCAGACAGACAATATGGCTACACCTTC. It is translated as CASSPPDRQYGYTF.

This clonotype was seen more than once but under ten times. The rearrangement links TRBV7-2 to TRBJ1-2; D uncertain. Germline V CDR1 and CDR2: SGHTA, FQGNSA. Trimming stripped 1 base from V and 6 bases from J, with 12 bases between. The CDR3 consists of 14 residues. The CDR3 coding sequence is TGTGCCAGCAGCTTAGGGTACCAGTATCATGGCTACACCTTC. Its translation: CASSLGYQYHGYTF.

In its sample, this clonotype is medium-sized. The chain has TRBV2 and TRBJ2-5; the D is unclear. Germline lookup yields CDR1 SNHLY and CDR2 FYNNEI. V was trimmed by 6 bases and J by 1 base, leaving 6 bases between them. CDR3 length: 12 amino acids. CDR3 in amino acids: CASRNAQETQYF. The CDR3 region has the DNA TGTGCCAGCAGAAACGCCCAAGAGACCCAGTACTTC.

The chain uses TRBV5-1 and TRBJ1-2; D may be TRBD1 (6 bases). V lost 0 bases to trimming and J lost 4 bases, with 10 bases between them. Germline CDR1 is SGHRS and CDR2 is YFSETQ. The CDR3 has 14 residues. The CDR3 sequence: CASSLVPGAYGYTF. The CDR3 DNA reads TGCGCCAGCAGCTTGGTTCCGGGGGCCTATGGCTACACCTTC.

The chain links TRBV12-3 or TRBV12-4 to TRBJ1-5; a possible D gene is TRBD1 (5 bases). The CDR3 totals 15 residues. V dropped 5 bases and J dropped 11 bases, with 22 bases sitting between them. The DNA for the CDR3 is TGTGCCAGCAGTCCCATGAAGGGGACCGCTATAGCCCAGCATTTT. Amino acids: CASSPMKGTAIAQHF.

J is TRBJ2-5 and V is TRBV20-1; D unresolved. The CDR3 totals 14 residues. The germline V gene encodes CDR1 DFQATT and CDR2 SNEGSKA (reference sequence). Trimming removed 6 bases from V and 2 bases from J, with 16 bases in between. The CDR3 DNA reads TGCAGTGCCGTGCCCCCTTTTCCTCAAGAGACCCAGTACTTC. Its protein product is CSAVPPFPQETQYF.

CDR3 in amino acids: CATSDPGYEKLFF. The CDR3 DNA reads TGTGCCACCAGTGATCCGGGGTATGAAAAACTGTTTTTT. The chain uses TRBV24-1 and TRBJ1-4; D is unclear. From germline, CDR1 is KGHDR and CDR2 SFDVKD. This CDR3 region has 13 residues. V was clipped by 3 bases and J by 6 bases, with 7 bases between them.

V and J are TRBV12-3 or TRBV12-4 and TRBJ1-2; possibly TRBD1 for D (5 bases). The CDR3 runs to 13 residues. Trimming removed 6 bases at V and 4 bases at J, with 12 bases between. The CDR3 DNA reads as TGTGCCAGCAGGATGGGACGGATCTATGGCTACACCTTC. It yields the protein CASRMGRIYGYTF.

The V gene is TRBV19, the J gene TRBJ2-3; 8 nucleotides agree with TRBD2. CDR3 size: 14 residues. V lost 6 bases and J lost 5; bases outside the gene matches: 7. Per the germline V gene, CDR1 is LNHDA and CDR2 is SQIVND (reference sequence). The CDR3 nucleotides are TGTGCCAGTAGCCCTCGGGGGGGCCGAGATACGCAGTATTTT. Encoded protein: CASSPRGGRDTQYF.

The rearrangement links TRBV30 to TRBJ2-5, with 15 nucleotides matching TRBD2. Germline lookup yields CDR1 GTSNPN and CDR2 SVGIG (reference sequence). V lost 1 base and J lost 5; bases outside the gene matches: 5. This CDR3 has 16 amino acids. CDR3 region: CAWSGTSGGDWETQYF. DNA for the CDR3: TGTGCCTGGAGTGGGACTAGCGGGGGGGACTGGGAGACCCAGTACTTC.